The next 21 T cell receptor beta chains were all read from a single sample in a study of blood T cell repertoires in COVID-19. Produced via immunoSEQ multiplex PCR; TCRdb's table is partial and in-frame only. The sample includes 170,000 or so clones, more than 70% of them seen just once. Sequenced: peripheral blood. Receptor source: a man aged 50-59 years with active or convalescent COVID-19.

The J gene is TRBJ1-5, the V gene TRBV3-1 (or the pseudogene TRBV3-2), with D uncertain. Per germline, CDR1 LGHDT and CDR2 YNNKEL (reference sequence). V lost 4 bases and J 6 bases, leaving 10 bases between the germline ends. The CDR3 length is 13 residues. CDR3: CASSPSGVQPQHF. Here the CDR3 DNA reads TGTGCCAGCAGCCCGAGCGGGGTTCAGCCCCAGCATTTT.

This chain connects TRBV24-1 to TRBJ2-7; D is possibly TRBD2 (5 bases). The CDR3 spans 12 residues. Per the germline V gene, CDR1 is KGHDR and CDR2 is SFDVKD. V was trimmed by 4 bases and J by 2 bases, leaving 5 bases between them. CDR3 DNA: TGTGCCACCAGTGACGGGACCTACGAGCAGTACTTC. Translation gives CATSDGTYEQYF.

This CDR3 is CASSLTTGNTEAFF. CDR3 DNA: TGCGCCAGCAGCTTAACGACAGGGAACACTGAAGCTTTCTTT. The V and J genes are TRBV5-1 and TRBJ1-1, with D tentatively TRBD1 (6 bases). The CDR3 is 14 residues long. V was shortened by 2 bases and J by 1 base, with 9 bases between the two germline ends. Germline CDR1 SGHRS, CDR2 YFSETQ. Full variable domain (missing parts from reference TRBV5-1 and TRBJ1-1): KAGVTQTPRYLIKTRGQQVTLSCSPISGHRSVSWYQQTPGQGLQFLFEYFSETQRNKGNFPGRFSGRQFSNSRSEMNVSTLELGDSALYLCASSLTTGNTEAFFGQGTRLTVV.

J is TRBJ1-2 and V is TRBV6-5, with D unclear. The germline V gene encodes CDR1 MNHEY and CDR2 SVGAGI. The V and J ends lost 0 bases and 5 bases respectively, with 16 bases between them. The CDR3 is 16 amino acids. CDR3 sequence: CASSYSPREPEYGYTF. As DNA, the CDR3 is TGTGCCAGCAGTTACTCACCCCGAGAGCCCGAGTATGGCTACACCTTC.

V and J are TRBV6-2 or TRBV6-3 and TRBJ1-5; D possibly corresponds to TRBD1 (5 bases). Trimming pared 2 bases from V and 6 bases from J, leaving 11 bases between. This CDR3 is 14 amino acids long. Germline values: CDR1 MNHEY, CDR2 SVGEGT. The CDR3 nucleotides are TGTGCCAGCAGTTACGGGGGGGACGGTCAGCCCCAGCATTTT. The encoded protein is CASSYGGDGQPQHF.

V gene TRBV6-1 combines with J gene TRBJ2-5, with 8 bases matching TRBD1. V was pared by 3 bases and J by 3 bases, with 6 bases of the junction left unmatched. Germline V gene sequence: CDR1 MNHNS, CDR2 SASEGT. The CDR3 runs to 15 residues. The CDR3 coding sequence is TGTGCCAGCAGTGACGGGACAGGTAGAAAAGAGACCCAGTACTTC. Its translation: CASSDGTGRKETQYF.

This chain joins TRBV21-1 and TRBJ1-6. TRBV21-1 is shown as a pseudogene. There are 16 residues in the CDR3. In DNA, the CDR3 is TGTGCCAGCAGCAATACGGGTGGGGGGTATAATTCACCCCTCCACTTT. Amino acid sequence: CASSNTGGGYNSPLHF.

The chain employs TRBV7-2 and TRBJ2-1; 14 bases are shared with TRBD2. The germline V gene encodes CDR1 SGHTA and CDR2 FQGNSA. V was pared by 4 bases and J by 7 bases, with 12 bases of the junction left unmatched. This CDR3 has 18 residues. The chain's CDR3 is CASSSVGVTSGRGNEQFF. In nucleotides, the CDR3 is TGTGCCAGCAGCTCCGTGGGGGTGACTAGCGGGAGGGGTAATGAGCAGTTCTTC.

This chain connects TRBV5-4 to TRBJ2-3, with 11 bases lining up with TRBD2. The CDR3 sequence is 17 residues long. Germline V gene sequence: CDR1 SGHNT, CDR2 YYREEE (reference sequence). With 9 bases clipped from V and 1 base from J, the junction kept 13 bases outside the gene matches. CDR3 bases: TGTGCCACCGGACCTAGCGGGGGGTCCCTCGGCACAGATACGCAGTATTTT. Its protein product is CATGPSGGSLGTDTQYF.

The chain combines TRBV5-1 with TRBJ2-7, with TRBD1 identical over 7 bases. This CDR3 comprises 13 residues. Germline values: CDR1 SGHRS, CDR2 YFSETQ. V dropped 5 bases and J dropped 2; count of bases not matched to a gene: 4. The CDR3 reads CASSYGQAYEQYF. The CDR3 DNA sequence: TGCGCCAGCAGTTATGGACAGGCCTACGAGCAGTACTTC.

This clone was seen just once. The chain employs TRBV5-4 and TRBJ2-1, with TRBD2 matching 8 bases. Trimming cost V 0 bases and J 4 bases; bases outside gene matches: 3. The CDR3 extends over 15 amino acids. Germline V gene sequence: CDR1 SGHNT, CDR2 YYREEE (reference sequence). In DNA form, the CDR3 reads TGTGCCAGCAGCTTGGCCGGGGGGGTTTACAATGAGCAGTTCTTC. It specifies CASSLAGGVYNEQFF.

This chain connects TRBV9 to TRBJ1-6, with TRBD1 as a possible D gene (5 bases). This CDR3 comprises 16 residues. The germline CDR1 and CDR2 sequences are SGDLS and YYNGEE. Trimming left V 0 bases short and J 9 bases short, with 16 bases between. The CDR3 DNA follows: TGTGCCAGCAGCGTAGGTGGGGGGGGGTTGGTTTCACCCCTCCACTTT. This sequence encodes CASSVGGGGLVSPLHF. Full variable domain (outside the CDR3, taken from reference TRBV9 and TRBJ1-6): DSGVTQTPKHLITATGQRVTLRCSPRSGDLSVYWYQQSLDQGLQFLIQYYNGEERAKGNILERFSAQQFPDLHSELNLSSLELGDSALYFCASSVGGGGLVSPLHFGNGTRLTVT.

The rearrangement uses TRBV7-2 and TRBJ2-3; D perhaps matches TRBD2 (5 bases). This CDR3 spans 15 amino acids. The germline V gene encodes CDR1 SGHTA and CDR2 FQGNSA. V was shortened by 1 base and J by 7 bases, with 15 bases between the two germline ends. The CDR3 coding sequence is TGTGCCAGCAGCTTAGGGGAGCCCCGATCCCATACGCAGTATTTT. This codes for CASSLGEPRSHTQYF.

V is TRBV11-2 and J is TRBJ1-1; D not certain. V lost 4 bases to trimming and J lost 0 bases, with 12 bases between them. CDR3 size: 15 residues. Looked up from germline, CDR1 is SGHAT and CDR2 is FQNNGV. This chain's CDR3 is CASSSKQLLNTEAFF. The CDR3, as DNA: TGTGCCAGCAGCTCCAAACAGCTACTGAACACTGAAGCTTTCTTT.

The rearrangement uses TRBV6-1 and TRBJ1-2; 7 bases fit TRBD1. CDR3 length: 14 residues. After removal of 1 base from V and 8 bases from J, the junction contained 7 bases not matched to a gene. CDR1 is MNHNS, CDR2 SASEGT, per germline. The CDR3 reads CASSEVGGHGGYTF. CDR3 nucleotide sequence: TGTGCCAGCAGTGAAGTAGGGGGCCACGGCGGCTACACCTTC.

The genes are TRBV4-3 and TRBJ1-5, with TRBD1 identical over 10 bases. The CDR3 extends over 20 amino acids. Germline CDR1 and CDR2: LGHNA and YSLEER. V shed 0 bases, J shed 0 bases, and the junction held 11 bases outside the gene matches. DNA for the CDR3: TGCGCCAGCAGCCAAGAGTTCCGGGACAGGGGACAGTATAGCAATCAGCCCCAGCATTTT. It encodes CASSQEFRDRGQYSNQPQHF.

The CDR3 loop is CASSQGQGPGNTIYF. As DNA, the CDR3 is TGCGCCAGCAGCCAGGGACAGGGCCCTGGAAACACCATATATTTT. The chain employs TRBV4-1 and TRBJ1-3, with 9 bases lining up with TRBD1. CDR3 length: 15 residues. Trimming took 3 bases from V and 2 from J; bases not matched to a gene: 2. Germline V gene data show CDR1 as MGHRA and CDR2 as YSYEKL.

The chain carries TRBV7-8 and TRBJ1-5; a possible D gene is TRBD1 (6 bases). The V gene's germline CDR1 is SGHVS and CDR2 FQNEAQ. CDR3 length equals 14 residues. V lost 9 bases to trimming and J lost 2 bases, with 14 bases between them. The CDR3 protein is CASMGTRGNQPQHF. The CDR3 DNA sequence: TGTGCCAGTATGGGGACACGGGGCAATCAGCCCCAGCATTTT.

This chain links TRBV5-1 with TRBJ2-5; D might be TRBD2 (6 bases). The CDR3 loop spans 15 amino acids. Germline assignment: CDR1 SGHRS and CDR2 YFSETQ. With 7 bases removed from V and 3 bases from J, the gap between germline ends came to 19 bases. CDR3 coding DNA: TGCGCCAGCCGATCTATGGGGGGTCGGGAAGAGACCCAGTACTTC. It encodes CASRSMGGREETQYF.

This sequence joins TRBV11-2 and TRBJ2-3, with 10 positions matching TRBD2. Germline CDR1 SGHAT, CDR2 FQNNGV. The trim removed 1 base at V and 2 bases at J, leaving 3 bases unmatched. The CDR3 length is 16 residues. CDR3 sequence: CASSLGTSGPTDTQYF. The CDR3 coding sequence is TGTGCCAGCAGCTTAGGGACTAGCGGACCCACAGATACGCAGTATTTT.

This clone showed up many times. CDR3 bases: TGTGCCATCAGTATACTTCGGGGGAGCTACACCTTC. As protein: CAISILRGSYTF. The J gene is TRBJ1-2, the V gene TRBV10-3; tentatively, D is TRBD1 (5 bases). V was trimmed by 5 bases and J by 9 bases, leaving 13 bases between them. CDR3 size: 12 residues. Germline loops: CDR1 ENHRY, CDR2 SYGVKD.